The rows below give T cell receptor beta chains drawn from one sample of a study of CD8 T cells in ankylosing spondylitis. TCRdb re-analysed the 5' RACE reads in MiXCR, keeping a single row per CDR3 protein. The sample carries 400,000 to 450,000 distinct CDR3 sequences, roughly a sixth recorded once. The sample taken for sequencing was blood, either unsorted or a sorted T cell fraction (not recorded which). Receptors were obtained from a male donor with ankylosing spondylitis. Each CDR3 is given with its conserved first and last residue. The D gene is left open where the match is weak. A row's size may be missing; if present it is once, few, many or a size class.

V gene: TRBV28
clone size: -
J gene: TRBJ1-5
D gene: -
CDR3 length: 12
CDR3 protein: CASSRTQGPQHF
CDR3 DNA: TGTGCCAGCAGCAGGACCCAGGGGCCCCAGCATTTT

V gene: TRBV6-2/TRBV6-3
clone size: few
J gene: TRBJ2-7
D gene: TRBD1
CDR3 length: 17
CDR3 protein: CASSYRLRGQVTYEQYF
CDR3 DNA: TGTGCCAGCAGTTACCGATTGAGGGGACAGGTCACCTACGAGCAGTACTTC

V gene: TRBV20-1
clone size: few
J gene: TRBJ2-1
D gene: -
CDR3 length: 14
CDR3 protein: CSAKWGSSYNEQFF
CDR3 DNA: TGCAGTGCTAAGTGGGGGAGCTCCTACAATGAGCAGTTCTTC

V gene: TRBV20-1
clone size: -
J gene: TRBJ1-2
D gene: -
CDR3 length: 11
CDR3 protein: CSARRGGGYTF
CDR3 DNA: TGCAGTGCTAGGAGGGGTGGTGGCTACACCTTC

V gene: TRBV7-9
clone size: few
J gene: TRBJ1-1
D gene: -
CDR3 length: 13
CDR3 protein: CASSTQDRAEAFF
CDR3 DNA: TGTGCCAGCAGCACCCAAGACAGAGCTGAAGCTTTCTTT

V gene: TRBV10-3
clone size: -
J gene: TRBJ2-1
D gene: TRBD2
CDR3 length: 16
CDR3 protein: CAISDPLRLAGSEQFF
CDR3 DNA: TGTGCCATCAGCGACCCCCTCAGACTAGCGGGAAGCGAGCAGTTCTTC

V gene: TRBV12-3/TRBV12-4
clone size: -
J gene: TRBJ2-7
D gene: TRBD2
CDR3 length: 15
CDR3 protein: CASSSRLAGRYEQYF
CDR3 DNA: TGTGCCAGCAGCTCCCGACTAGCGGGGAGGTACGAGCAGTACTTC

V gene: TRBV12-3/TRBV12-4
clone size: few
J gene: TRBJ2-2
D gene: TRBD1
CDR3 length: 16
CDR3 protein: CASRVGTGGRVGELFF
CDR3 DNA: TGTGCCAGCAGGGTGGGGACAGGGGGTAGGGTCGGGGAGCTGTTTTTT

V gene: TRBV7-9
clone size: few
J gene: TRBJ2-7
D gene: TRBD1
CDR3 length: 14
CDR3 protein: CASSSRDRVHEQYF
CDR3 DNA: TGTGCCAGCAGCAGCCGGGACAGGGTTCACGAGCAGTACTTC

V gene: TRBV3-1
clone size: few
J gene: TRBJ1-3
D gene: TRBD1
CDR3 length: 14
CDR3 protein: CASSQQGAGNTIYF
CDR3 DNA: TGTGCCAGCAGTCAACAGGGGGCTGGAAACACCATATATTTT

V gene: TRBV15
clone size: few
J gene: TRBJ1-5
D gene: -
CDR3 length: 15
CDR3 protein: CATRDVTFSNQPQHF
CDR3 DNA: TGTGCCACCCGGGACGTCACCTTTAGCAATCAGCCCCAGCATTTT

V gene: TRBV19
clone size: -
J gene: TRBJ1-2
D gene: -
CDR3 length: 15
CDR3 protein: CASSKRGGANYGYTF
CDR3 DNA: TGTGCCAGTAGTAAACGTGGGGGAGCTAACTATGGCTACACCTTC

V gene: TRBV27
clone size: few
J gene: TRBJ2-7
D gene: TRBD1
CDR3 length: 17
CDR3 protein: CASSRAVRTGTLYEQYF
CDR3 DNA: TGTGCCAGCAGTCGCGCCGTTCGGACAGGGACCCTTTACGAGCAGTACTTC

V gene: TRBV20-1
clone size: -
J gene: TRBJ2-5
D gene: -
CDR3 length: 13
CDR3 protein: CSASPTLQETQYF
CDR3 DNA: TGCAGTGCTAGCCCCACGCTTCAAGAGACCCAGTACTTC

V gene: TRBV7-9
clone size: few
J gene: TRBJ1-1
D gene: -
CDR3 length: 14
CDR3 protein: CASITGGERPEAFF
CDR3 DNA: TGTGCCAGCATTACTGGCGGGGAACGTCCTGAAGCTTTCTTT

V gene: TRBV20-1
clone size: -
J gene: TRBJ1-3
D gene: -
CDR3 length: 13
CDR3 protein: CGGFEGSGNTIYF
CDR3 DNA: TGCGGCGGATTCGAAGGCTCTGGAAACACCATATATTTT

V gene: TRBV12-3/TRBV12-4
clone size: many
J gene: TRBJ1-2
D gene: -
CDR3 length: 13
CDR3 protein: CASSLRENYGYTF
CDR3 DNA: TGTGCCAGCAGTTTAAGGGAGAACTATGGCTACACCTTC

V gene: TRBV7-6
clone size: -
J gene: TRBJ2-3
D gene: -
CDR3 length: 14
CDR3 protein: CASGEGEPALSQYF
CDR3 DNA: TGTGCCAGCGGCGAAGGGGAACCGGCTCTCTCGCAGTATTTT

V gene: TRBV12-3/TRBV12-4
clone size: many
J gene: TRBJ2-3
D gene: -
CDR3 length: 15
CDR3 protein: CASSSDFRYGDTQYF
CDR3 DNA: TGTGCCAGCAGTTCCGATTTCCGGTACGGAGATACGCAGTATTTT

V gene: TRBV28
clone size: once
J gene: TRBJ1-1
D gene: -
CDR3 length: 14
CDR3 protein: CASRQGDPNTEAFF
CDR3 DNA: TGTGCCAGCCGACAAGGGGACCCGAACACTGAAGCTTTCTTT

V gene: TRBV7-2
clone size: -
J gene: TRBJ2-3
D gene: -
CDR3 length: 15
CDR3 protein: CASSSSWGRSDTQYF
CDR3 DNA: TGTGCCAGCAGCTCTTCCTGGGGGAGGTCAGATACGCAGTATTTT

V gene: TRBV4-1
clone size: few
J gene: TRBJ1-1
D gene: TRBD1
CDR3 length: 15
CDR3 protein: CASSQTGGGNTEAFF
CDR3 DNA: TGCGCCAGCAGCCAAACAGGGGGGGGGAACACTGAAGCTTTCTTT

V gene: TRBV12-3/TRBV12-4
clone size: many
J gene: TRBJ2-3
D gene: TRBD2
CDR3 length: 14
CDR3 protein: CASSRTSGTDTQYF
CDR3 DNA: TGTGCCAGCAGCCGGACTAGCGGCACAGATACGCAGTATTTT

V gene: TRBV29-1
clone size: few
J gene: TRBJ2-3
D gene: -
CDR3 length: 12
CDR3 protein: CSVLASGDTQYF
CDR3 DNA: TGCAGCGTGCTAGCGTCGGGAGATACGCAGTATTTT

V gene: TRBV7-3
clone size: -
J gene: TRBJ2-1
D gene: TRBD1
CDR3 length: 13
CDR3 protein: CASSSQGEGEQFF
CDR3 DNA: TGTGCCAGCAGCTCACAGGGGGAAGGGGAGCAGTTCTTC

V gene: TRBV6-1
clone size: few
J gene: TRBJ1-1
D gene: TRBD1
CDR3 length: 14
CDR3 protein: CASLVRGEKDEAFF
CDR3 DNA: TGTGCCAGTCTAGTCAGGGGGGAAAAAGATGAAGCTTTCTTT

V gene: TRBV28
clone size: -
J gene: TRBJ2-1
D gene: TRBD2
CDR3 length: 16
CDR3 protein: CASSSLAGSSYNEQFF
CDR3 DNA: TGTGCCAGCAGTTCGCTAGCGGGAAGCTCCTACAATGAGCAGTTCTTC

V gene: TRBV20-1
clone size: few
J gene: TRBJ1-5
D gene: -
CDR3 length: 18
CDR3 protein: CSARVIGESGRSNQPQHF
CDR3 DNA: TGCAGTGCTAGAGTGATAGGAGAATCCGGTCGTAGCAATCAGCCCCAGCATTTT